Listed below are T cell receptor beta chains from one sample, sequenced in a study of blood T cell repertoires in COVID-19. Only in-frame clones appear in the TCRdb table, and some are missing; sequencing was by immunoSEQ multiplex PCR. The repertoire holds approximately 47,000 clones, approximately 88% seen once, with about 12% in the top ten. Sequenced: peripheral blood. The receptor set was obtained from a human donor with active COVID-19. The donor label of this sample is uncertain. Both conserved end residues are trimmed from each CDR3. The order of the fields is V gene, J gene, CDR3 protein.

TRBV5-1,TRBJ2-7,ASSLLASYEQY
TRBV5-1,TRBJ1-4,ASKPTGLGNEKLF
TRBV9,TRBJ1-4,ASSAAAGQGQKLF
TRBV4-1,TRBJ2-3,ASSQVGGKDTQY
TRBV30,TRBJ1-3,AWSVETLRRTIY
TRBV5-8,TRBJ2-2,ASSFFAGELF
TRBV5-1,TRBJ2-7,ASSSQPSGTTYEQY
TRBV29-1,TRBJ2-5,SARGQQETQY
TRBV7-9,TRBJ2-5,ASSLRLAGPQGVETQY
TRBV6-6,TRBJ1-4,ASSPGQVNEKLF
TRBV12-3/TRBV12-4,TRBJ1-5,ASSAGAKQPQH
TRBV6-6,TRBJ1-4,ASTQVPNEKLF
TRBV24-1,TRBJ1-5,ATSDPSGGQPQH
TRBV2,TRBJ2-7,ASTDRDRAYEQY
TRBV10-1,TRBJ2-5,ASSDPRVGRGETQY